This T cell receptor beta chain emerged from a study of blood T cells in healthy people across ages. A second PCR, run for roughly 7 to 12 cycles, used a sample-barcoded 5' primer plus a J-beta primer mix. Using its own MiXCR run on the 5' RACE reads, TCRdb lists one record per CDR3 protein. Found here are about a million distinct CDR3 sequences, approximately 49% of them singletons; the top ten hold 10% to 15%. This clonotype was counted only a few times. The CDR3 is made up of 13 amino acids. Per germline, CDR1 LGHDT and CDR2 YNNKEL (reference sequence). V was pared by 1 base and J by 7 bases, with 7 bases between.

Input material: blood. The receptor was isolated from a young man in good health. V is TRBV3-1 and J is TRBJ2-2; D call uncertain. DNA of the CDR3: TGTGCCAGCAGCCAAGGGTCCAACGGGGAGCTGTTTTTT. Residues: CASSQGSNGELFF.